These 20 T cell receptor beta chains were sequenced from one sample in a study of blood T cell repertoires in COVID-19. The repertoire was sequenced with immunoSEQ multiplex PCR; TCRdb's copy has only in-frame clones and lacks some. The table shows 300,000 or so clones, with about nine tenths occurring only once. The material sequenced was peripheral blood. The receptors were sampled from a woman between 40 and 50 years old with acute or convalescent COVID-19.

The V and J genes are TRBV5-1 and TRBJ2-1, with D uncertain. Per the germline V gene, CDR1 is SGHRS and CDR2 is YFSETQ. The length of the CDR3 is 14 residues. V lost 3 bases and J 4 bases, leaving 11 bases between the germline ends. The CDR3: CASSSGGGYNEQFF. DNA for the CDR3: TGCGCCAGCAGCTCTGGTGGCGGATACAATGAGCAGTTCTTC.

The chain links TRBV3-1 (or the pseudogene TRBV3-2) to TRBJ2-2; D perhaps matches TRBD2 (5 bases). The germline V and J ends were trimmed by 0 bases and 3 bases, with 11 bases remaining between them. Germline loops: CDR1 LGHDT, CDR2 YNNKEL (reference sequence). CDR3 size: 16 residues. This CDR3 is CASSQEGRGYTGELFF. The CDR3 DNA reads as TGTGCCAGCAGCCAAGAAGGCAGAGGGTACACCGGGGAGCTGTTTTTT.

The chain combines TRBV7-2 with TRBJ1-1, with D possibly TRBD1 on 6 matching bases. Looked up from germline, CDR1 is SGHTA and CDR2 is FQGNSA. This CDR3 spans 16 amino acids. Between the trimmed V and J ends, which lost 2 bases and 1 base, there was a span of 14 bases. This CDR3 is CASSLIGGASNTEAFF. For the CDR3, the DNA is TGTGCCAGCAGCTTAATTGGGGGGGCCTCGAACACTGAAGCTTTCTTT.

The CDR3 DNA follows: TGTGCCAGCAGCCAGGGGGCTGGAAACACCATATATTTT. Protein sequence: CASSQGAGNTIYF. The chain carries TRBV12-3 or TRBV12-4 and TRBJ1-3, with 7 bases that match TRBD1. CDR3 size: 13 residues. J was trimmed by 2 bases and V by 6 bases; bases with no gene match: 1.

The V and J genes are TRBV6-5 and TRBJ1-6; tentatively, D is TRBD1 (6 bases). CDR3 size: 14 residues. Germline loops: CDR1 MNHEY, CDR2 SVGAGI. Trimming pared 5 bases from V and 10 bases from J, leaving 15 bases between. CDR3 nucleotide sequence: TGTGCCAGCAGTCCTCAGGGGCCGGGATCACCCCTCCACTTT. The encoded protein is CASSPQGPGSPLHF.

This clone was picked up a small number of times. The chain joins TRBV3-1 (or the pseudogene TRBV3-2) to TRBJ2-3, with a possible D match to TRBD2 (5 bases). Trimming took off 1 base at V and 4 bases at J, with 12 bases between the two ends. This CDR3 is 15 amino acids long. Looked up from germline, CDR1 is LGHDT and CDR2 is YNNKEL (reference sequence). DNA for the CDR3: TGTGCCAGCAGCCAAGGTACTGCGGGTTCAGATACGCAGTATTTT. It yields the protein CASSQGTAGSDTQYF.

The V gene is TRBV6-1, the J gene TRBJ1-3, with D uncertain. The V gene lost 3 bases and the J gene lost 5 bases, with 5 bases spanning the gap. The CDR3 spans 12 residues. Germline values: CDR1 MNHNS, CDR2 SASEGT. The CDR3 DNA is TGTGCCAGCAGTGATGACAGAAACACCATATATTTT. It codes for CASSDDRNTIYF.

The chain links TRBV7-6 to TRBJ2-2; 8 bases are shared with TRBD2. CDR1 and CDR2 (germline): SGHVS, FNYEAQ. J lost 6 bases, V lost 1 base, and 7 bases had no gene match. The CDR3 runs to 16 residues. CDR3 nucleotide sequence: TGTGCCAGCAGCTTAGTATGGAGCGGGGGACCCGGGGAGCTGTTTTTT. Amino acids: CASSLVWSGGPGELFF.

This clone was detected once. This chain joins TRBV3-1 (or the pseudogene TRBV3-2) and TRBJ2-2; no clear D. CDR1 is LGHDT and CDR2 is YNNKEL in the germline V gene (reference sequence). Deletions cut 7 bases from V and 1 base from J, with 10 bases between. The CDR3 has 14 residues. DNA of the CDR3: TGTGCCAGCAACGTCGGCGGGAACACCGGGGAGCTGTTTTTT. Translating gives CASNVGGNTGELFF.

CDR3 amino acids: CASSESPGGYNSPLHF. CDR3 bases: TGTGCCAGCAGTGAATCCCCAGGGGGTTATAATTCACCCCTCCACTTT. The chain carries TRBV2 and TRBJ1-6; 7 nucleotides line up with TRBD1. The CDR3 contains 16 residues. CDR1 SNHLY and CDR2 FYNNEI come from the germline V gene. Trimming cost V 2 bases and J 4 bases; bases outside gene matches: 5. The full variable domain, completed using reference TRBV2 and TRBJ1-6, is EPEVTQTPSHQVTQMGQEVILRCVPISNHLYFYWYRQILGQKVEFLVSFYNNEISEKSEIFDDQFSVERPDGSNFTLKIRSTKLEDSAMYFCASSESPGGYNSPLHFGNGTRLTVT.

This chain connects TRBV2 to TRBJ1-2; D is ambiguous. The CDR3 has 13 amino acids. The V gene lost 6 bases and the J gene lost 0 bases, with 8 bases spanning the gap. Per germline, CDR1 SNHLY and CDR2 FYNNEI. The CDR3 sequence: CASSPNSNYGYTF. CDR3 sequence (DNA): TGTGCCAGCAGCCCCAATTCTAACTATGGCTACACCTTC.

The chain combines TRBV2 with TRBJ2-3; 9 bases are shared with TRBD1. The V gene's germline CDR1 is SNHLY and CDR2 FYNNEI. The CDR3 sequence is 14 residues long. V lost 7 bases, J lost 3 bases, and 5 bases stayed unmatched. This CDR3 is CASNPGQGTDTQYF. In nucleotides, the CDR3 is TGTGCCAGCAACCCGGGACAGGGAACAGATACGCAGTATTTT.

This chain joins TRBV28 and TRBJ1-1; 7 bases match TRBD1. Germline loops: CDR1 MDHEN, CDR2 SYDVKM. J lost 7 bases, V lost 6 bases, and 5 bases had no gene match. The CDR3 has 12 residues. In DNA form, the CDR3 reads TGTGCCAGCAGGGCGACAGGGCTTGAAGCTTTCTTT. As protein: CASRATGLEAFF.

J is TRBJ1-1 and V is TRBV6-5; no definite D call. Germline-derived CDR1 and CDR2 are MNHEY and SVGAGI. CDR3 size: 16 residues. V was cut by 0 bases and J by 5 bases, with 16 bases left in between. The CDR3 spells CASSYSYNGGKTEAFF. The CDR3 DNA reads as TGTGCCAGCAGTTACTCCTATAACGGAGGAAAAACTGAAGCTTTCTTT.

The rearrangement links TRBV6-5 to TRBJ1-2; TRBD1 is a possible D gene (5 bases). CDR1 is MNHEY, CDR2 SVGAGI, per germline. The V end was cut by 6 bases, the J end by 6 bases, with 14 bases between. The CDR3 totals 13 residues. The CDR3 loop is CASRKGSGDGYTF. CDR3 DNA: TGTGCCAGCAGGAAGGGGTCGGGGGATGGCTACACCTTC.

This sequence joins TRBV3-1 (or the pseudogene TRBV3-2) and TRBJ2-2, with a tentative D call TRBD2 (5 bases). Germline CDR1 and CDR2: LGHDT and YNNKEL (reference sequence). V was cut by 2 bases and J by 1 base, with 8 bases left in between. The CDR3 covers 15 residues. CDR3 sequence (DNA): TGTGCCAGCAGCCAAAGTGGACTGAACACCGGGGAGCTGTTTTTT. Its translation is CASSQSGLNTGELFF.

The V and J genes are TRBV29-1 and TRBJ2-3, with TRBD2 identical over 7 bases. Germline loops: CDR1 SQVTM, CDR2 ANQGSEA. Unmatched junction bases numbered 8, after V lost 3 bases and J lost 8 bases. The CDR3 spans 13 residues. CDR3 coding DNA: TGCAGCGTTGAGACTAGCTCGGCAGCTACGCAGTATTTT. Its translation: CSVETSSAATQYF.

This clone was recorded a few times. This rearrangement joins TRBV18 to TRBJ1-1, with 7 bases lining up with TRBD1. The V gene's germline CDR1 is KGHSH and CDR2 LQKENI. Trimming cost V 5 bases and J 5 bases; bases outside gene matches: 11. The CDR3 spans 15 residues. CDR3 loop: CASSTEAGGRTEAFF. CDR3 nucleotides: TGTGCCAGCTCAACGGAGGCAGGGGGGAGAACTGAAGCTTTCTTT.

The chain has TRBV29-1 and TRBJ1-3; TRBD1 aligns across 7 bases. This CDR3 is built from 14 residues. V lost 7 bases and J lost 4; bases outside the gene matches: 10. Germline assignment: CDR1 SQVTM and CDR2 ANQGSEA. CDR3 DNA sequence: TGCAGCGCCGCTGTCACAGGGGTAGGAAACACCATATATTTT. Protein product: CSAAVTGVGNTIYF.

The gene calls are TRBV18 and TRBJ1-1; D gene unclear. The CDR3 is made up of 14 amino acids. Germline assignment: CDR1 KGHSH and CDR2 LQKENI. Deletions cut 6 bases from V and 5 bases from J, with 16 bases between. CDR3 loop: CASSSGIRRTEAFF. The CDR3 DNA follows: TGTGCCAGCTCGTCGGGGATTCGGAGGACTGAAGCTTTCTTT.